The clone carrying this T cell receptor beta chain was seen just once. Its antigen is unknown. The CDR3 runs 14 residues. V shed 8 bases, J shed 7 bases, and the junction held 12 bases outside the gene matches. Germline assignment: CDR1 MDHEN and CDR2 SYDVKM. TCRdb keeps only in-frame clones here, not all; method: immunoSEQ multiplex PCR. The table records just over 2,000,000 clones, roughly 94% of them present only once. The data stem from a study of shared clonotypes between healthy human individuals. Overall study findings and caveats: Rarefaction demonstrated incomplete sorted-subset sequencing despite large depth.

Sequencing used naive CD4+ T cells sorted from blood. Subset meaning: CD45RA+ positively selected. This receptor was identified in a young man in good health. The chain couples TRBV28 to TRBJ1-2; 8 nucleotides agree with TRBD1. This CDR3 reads CASGGPGGWGGYTF. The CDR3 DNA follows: TGTGCCAGCGGGGGCCCAGGGGGCTGGGGTGGCTACACCTTC.